Below, 29 T cell receptor beta chains from the same sample are listed, as sequenced in a study of blood T cell repertoires in COVID-19. Only in-frame clones appear in the TCRdb table, and some are missing; sequencing was by immunoSEQ multiplex PCR. The sample yields around 42,000 clones, more than 75% seen once. Sequencing was done on a sample of peripheral blood. The receptors were sampled from a human donor in a cohort sampled during active COVID-19.

This rearrangement joins TRBV6-1 to TRBJ1-5; 9 nucleotides line up with TRBD1. V dropped 4 bases and J dropped 0; count of bases not matched to a gene: 7. The CDR3 has 17 amino acids. Germline V gene sequence: CDR1 MNHNS, CDR2 SASEGT. CDR3: CASSASDRGYSNQPQHF. CDR3 DNA: TGTGCCAGCAGTGCGTCGGACAGGGGATATAGCAATCAGCCCCAGCATTTT.

The chain uses TRBV27 and TRBJ2-1; D not resolved. This CDR3 region has 15 residues. V shed 2 bases and J shed 5 bases, with 13 bases lying between them. Germline values: CDR1 MNHEY, CDR2 SMNVEV (reference sequence). The CDR3 coding sequence is TGTGCCAGCAGTTTAGGTCTAGGCGTCCACAATGAGCAGTTCTTC. Translating it yields CASSLGLGVHNEQFF.

The chain has TRBV5-3 and TRBJ2-2; the match to TRBD2 covers 7 bases. TRBV5-3 is an ORF for which the function is uncertain. The CDR3 has 15 amino acids. J gave up 4 bases and V 7 bases, and 10 bases lay outside the gene matches. The CDR3 DNA is TGTGCCAGACCTCGGACTAGGCTTCTCACCGGGGAGCTGTTTTTT. It encodes CARPRTRLLTGELFF.

J is TRBJ2-7 and V is TRBV7-9; the match to TRBD2 covers 7 bases. The CDR3 is made up of 14 amino acids. Per germline, CDR1 SEHNR and CDR2 FQNEAQ (reference sequence). Losses at the gene ends were 4 bases for V and 7 bases for J; bases not matched to a gene: 10. In DNA, the CDR3 is TGTGCCAGCAGCTCCGCCCGACTAGCTGGGGAGCAGTACTTC. Translating it yields CASSSARLAGEQYF.

The rearrangement uses TRBV5-1 and TRBJ1-1; TRBD1 agrees at 11 bases. J gave up 5 bases and V 3 bases, and 6 bases lay outside the gene matches. Germline loops: CDR1 SGHRS, CDR2 YFSETQ. The CDR3 runs 15 residues. In nucleotides, the CDR3 is TGCGCCAGCAGCTGGAGCGGGGACAGGGGGACTGAAGCTTTCTTT. Translated, it gives CASSWSGDRGTEAFF.

The chain is built from TRBV30 and TRBJ2-3; D gene unclear. There are 12 residues in the CDR3. V lost 3 bases and J lost 4, with 8 bases in between. CDR1 and CDR2 from the germline V gene are GTSNPN and SVGIG (reference sequence). The CDR3 sequence is CAWRASSDTQYF. The DNA for the CDR3 is TGTGCCTGGAGGGCTAGTTCAGATACGCAGTATTTT.

Written as DNA, the CDR3 is TGTGCCACCAGTGATTCAGGGGGCGCGTACTACAATGAGCAGTTCTTC. It encodes CATSDSGGAYYNEQFF. The chain has TRBV24-1 and TRBJ2-1; 8 bases line up with TRBD1. J lost 3 bases, V lost 2 bases, and 5 bases had no gene match. The CDR3 runs 16 residues. CDR1 and CDR2 from the germline V gene are KGHDR and SFDVKD.

The chain links TRBV28 to TRBJ2-1; 10 positions agree with TRBD1. The trim removed 5 bases at V and 4 bases at J, leaving 14 bases unmatched. The CDR3 sequence is 18 residues long. In germline, CDR1 is MDHEN, CDR2 SYDVKM. CDR3 sequence: CASSPPGDRGVSYNEQFF. For the CDR3, the DNA is TGTGCCAGCAGTCCACCCGGGGACAGGGGTGTTTCTTACAATGAGCAGTTCTTC.

The chain recombines TRBV19 with TRBJ2-2, with 8 bases aligning to TRBD1. The CDR3 consists of 14 residues. Germline CDR1 LNHDA, CDR2 SQIVND (reference sequence). Unmatched junction bases numbered 6, after V lost 10 bases and J lost 2 bases. CDR3 region: CATLDRANTGELFF. Here the CDR3 DNA reads TGTGCCACCTTGGACAGGGCTAACACCGGGGAGCTGTTTTTT.

V gene TRBV28 combines with J gene TRBJ2-6; no reliable D call. The CDR3 consists of 15 residues. The V gene's germline CDR1 is MDHEN and CDR2 SYDVKM. The V gene lost 1 base and the J gene lost 4 bases, with 8 bases spanning the gap. CDR3 sequence (DNA): TGTGCCAGCAGTTTATCCGGGTCCGGGGCCAACGTCCTGACTTTC. It specifies CASSLSGSGANVLTF.

The V gene is TRBV7-2, the J gene TRBJ2-1; 8 bases are shared with TRBD1. The CDR3 length is 15 residues. Germline assignment: CDR1 SGHTA and CDR2 FQGNSA. The ends lost 5 bases at V and 7 bases at J; junction bases unmatched: 10. The chain's CDR3 is CASSLGTGPLNEQFF. CDR3 sequence (DNA): TGTGCCAGCAGCCTTGGGACAGGCCCTTTGAATGAGCAGTTCTTC.

This clone was counted only a few times. V gene TRBV25-1 combines with J gene TRBJ2-7; D gene uncertain. V dropped 5 bases and J dropped 3 bases, with 8 bases sitting between them. The CDR3 loop spans 12 amino acids. CDR1 MGHDK and CDR2 SYGVNS come from the germline V gene. Here the CDR3 reads CASSTDFYEQYF. For the CDR3, the DNA is TGTGCCAGCAGTACAGATTTCTACGAGCAGTACTTC.

The chain joins TRBV2 to TRBJ1-2; perhaps TRBD1 as D (6 bases). Trimming took 5 bases from V and 6 from J, leaving 7 bases between them. The CDR3 length is 11 residues. CDR1 is SNHLY, CDR2 FYNNEI, per germline. CDR3 bases: TGTGCCAGCAGTTCAGGGGATGGCTACACCTTC. Encoded protein: CASSSGDGYTF.

The gene calls are TRBV19 and TRBJ2-3; D is possibly TRBD2 (5 bases). The CDR3 spans 15 residues. The V gene lost 6 bases and the J gene lost 6 bases, with 19 bases spanning the gap. Germline loops: CDR1 LNHDA, CDR2 SQIVND (reference sequence). CDR3 sequence reads: CASRSTAAVADTQYF. The CDR3 bases are TGTGCCAGTAGATCCACGGCAGCGGTAGCGGATACGCAGTATTTT.

This clone was counted a few times. The V and J genes are TRBV19 and TRBJ2-1; D may be TRBD1 (7 bases). This CDR3 region has 17 residues. Trimming removed 6 bases at V and 9 bases at J, with 27 bases between. Looked up from germline, CDR1 is LNHDA and CDR2 is SQIVND (reference sequence). The CDR3 DNA sequence: TGTGCCAGTAGCCTTTTTAAGACAGGGAGGACTTCGGCTGAGCAGTTCTTC. Translated: CASSLFKTGRTSAEQFF.

The chain couples TRBV24-1 to TRBJ2-1, with TRBD1 identical over 10 bases. The CDR3 sequence is 19 residues long. Germline trimming cut 8 bases from V and 0 bases from J; bases unmatched to any gene: 15. The germline CDR1 and CDR2 sequences are KGHDR and SFDVKD. CDR3 sequence (DNA): TGTGCCACCACCCTCCCGGGACAGGGGCCTCTGAGCTCCTACAATGAGCAGTTCTTC. It translates to CATTLPGQGPLSSYNEQFF.

The table lists this clone with a count of one. This CDR3 reads CASSYSRTYGYTF. DNA for the CDR3: TGTGCCAGCAGTTACTCTAGAACCTATGGCTACACCTTC. This sequence joins TRBV6-5 and TRBJ1-2; no clear D. Germline V gives CDR1 MNHEY, CDR2 SVGAGI. CDR3 length equals 13 residues. V lost 0 bases, J lost 4 bases, and 6 bases lay in between.

The chain joins TRBV5-3 to TRBJ2-2; 14 positions agree with TRBD2. TRBV5-3 is an ORF; its function is uncertain. The V segment lost 3 bases and the J segment 5 bases; nucleotides outside the gene matches: 6. CDR3 length equals 17 residues. The CDR3 nucleotides are TGTGCCAGAAGCTGGGGACTAGCGGGAGTAACGACCGGGGAGCTGTTTTTT. This translates into CARSWGLAGVTTGELFF.

J is TRBJ2-1 and V is TRBV15; TRBD2 matches 11 bases. V shed 4 bases and J 4 bases; nucleotides not matched to a gene: 6. The length of the CDR3 is 16 residues. In germline, CDR1 is LNHNV, CDR2 YYDKDF (reference sequence). The CDR3 DNA reads TGTGCCACCAGCAAAATGGGGACTAGCGGTTACAATGAGCAGTTCTTC. Its translation is CATSKMGTSGYNEQFF.

V is TRBV28 and J is TRBJ2-1; 11 bases align to TRBD2. Germline CDR1 is MDHEN and CDR2 is SYDVKM. V shed 5 bases, J shed 4 bases, and the junction held 4 bases outside the gene matches. This CDR3 comprises 15 residues. The CDR3 region has the DNA TGTGCCAGCAGTCCCGGGACTAGCGGTTACAATGAGCAGTTCTTC. Translating gives CASSPGTSGYNEQFF. Complete variable domain (other parts from reference TRBV28 and TRBJ2-1): DVKVTQSSRYLVKRTGEKVFLECVQDMDHENMFWYRQDPGLGLRLIYFSYDVKMKEKGDIPEGYSVSREKKERFSLILESASTNQTSMYLCASSPGTSGYNEQFFGPGTRLTVL.

The chain uses TRBV5-6 and TRBJ2-5; 8 bases agree with TRBD1. The CDR3 consists of 16 residues. The V gene end was trimmed by 4 bases and the J gene end by 7 bases; junction bases not matched to a gene: 15. Per the germline V gene, CDR1 is SGHDT and CDR2 is YYEEEE. CDR3: CASSLTGGQGRGTQYF. As DNA, the CDR3 is TGTGCCAGCAGCCTCACAGGGGGGCAGGGCCGGGGGACCCAGTACTTC.

The V and J genes are TRBV7-9 and TRBJ2-7; maybe TRBD1 (6 bases). This CDR3 spans 15 amino acids. The germline CDR1 and CDR2 sequences are SEHNR and FQNEAQ (reference sequence). V was pared by 7 bases and J by 0 bases, with 16 bases between. The CDR3 region is CASTKSGTLSYEQYF. The CDR3 DNA is TGTGCCAGCACCAAATCCGGGACACTCTCCTACGAGCAGTACTTC. Full variable domain (missing parts from reference TRBV7-9 and TRBJ2-7): DTGVSQNPRHKITKRGQNVTFRCDPISEHNRLYWYRQTLGQGPEFLTYFQNEAQLEKSRLLSDRFSAERPKGSFSTLEIQRTEQGDSAMYLCASTKSGTLSYEQYFGPGTRLTVT.

This chain connects TRBV19 to TRBJ1-1, with D hard to call. The CDR3 is made up of 15 amino acids. Trimming pared 2 bases from V and 7 bases from J, leaving 17 bases between. CDR1 is LNHDA and CDR2 is SQIVND in the germline V gene (reference sequence). The CDR3 spells CASSISSGSRVEAFF. The CDR3, as DNA: TGTGCCAGTAGTATATCCAGCGGAAGCCGAGTTGAAGCTTTCTTT.

The rearrangement joins TRBV9 to TRBJ2-5; D possibly corresponds to TRBD2 (5 bases). Germline assignment: CDR1 SGDLS and CDR2 YYNGEE. Trimming left V 0 bases short and J 5 bases short, with 11 bases between. The CDR3 has 14 amino acids. The CDR3 nucleotides are TGTGCCAGCAGCGTAGGTGATAGCGAGGAGACCCAGTACTTC. This encodes CASSVGDSEETQYF.

CDR3 loop: CASSRGTSGPYNEQFF. As DNA, the CDR3 is TGTGCCAGCTCACGCGGGACTAGCGGGCCTTACAATGAGCAGTTCTTC. The gene calls are TRBV18 and TRBJ2-1; 12 bases match TRBD2. The CDR3 has 16 amino acids. Germline V CDR1 and CDR2: KGHSH, LQKENI. With V trimmed by 4 bases and J by 4 bases, 5 bases remained unmatched.

This clone was counted a single time. The rearrangement links TRBV9 to TRBJ2-5; D is possibly TRBD2 (6 bases). Germline CDR1 reads SGDLS; CDR2 reads YYNGEE. The CDR3 has 14 amino acids. Trimming shortened V by 0 bases and J by 5 bases, and 11 bases separated the two germline ends. The CDR3 reads CASSVAGVGETQYF. The CDR3 DNA reads as TGTGCCAGCAGCGTAGCGGGAGTGGGGGAGACCCAGTACTTC.

This clone was observed a handful of times. The chain couples TRBV30 to TRBJ1-6; 7 bases agree with TRBD1. Looked up from germline, CDR1 is GTSNPN and CDR2 is SVGIG (reference sequence). The CDR3 covers 14 residues. J was trimmed by 9 bases and V by 3 bases; bases with no gene match: 8. CDR3 in DNA: TGTGCCTGGAGAGGGCAGGGGGGAATTTCACCCCTCCACTTT. Translation: CAWRGQGGISPLHF.

The chain links TRBV5-4 to TRBJ2-7; 8 bases match TRBD1. This CDR3 is 13 amino acids long. Looked up from germline, CDR1 is SGHNT and CDR2 is YYREEE (reference sequence). V was pared by 5 bases and J by 5 bases, with 6 bases of the junction left unmatched. CDR3 coding DNA: TGTGCCAGCAGTTCCGGACAGGGCCACGAGCAGTACTTC. This gives the protein CASSSGQGHEQYF.

A word on this clone: The junction does not match germline at one end; this may be a read error. The chain links TRBV7-8 to TRBJ1-6; maybe TRBD1 (6 bases). Germline V gene lookup returns CDR1 SGHVS and CDR2 FQNEAQ. The CDR3 consists of 15 residues. DNA of the CDR3: TGTGCCAGCAGCTTAGGCGGGGGCTATGATTCACCCCTCCACTTT. Protein product: CASSLGGGYDSPLHF. Variable domain in full (rest from reference TRBV7-8 and TRBJ1-6): GAGVSQSPRYKVAKRGQDVALRCDPISGHVSLFWYQQALGQGPEFLTYFQNEAQLDKSGLPSDRFFAERPEGSVSTLKIQRTQQEDSAVYLCASSLGGGYDSPLHFGNGTRLTVT.